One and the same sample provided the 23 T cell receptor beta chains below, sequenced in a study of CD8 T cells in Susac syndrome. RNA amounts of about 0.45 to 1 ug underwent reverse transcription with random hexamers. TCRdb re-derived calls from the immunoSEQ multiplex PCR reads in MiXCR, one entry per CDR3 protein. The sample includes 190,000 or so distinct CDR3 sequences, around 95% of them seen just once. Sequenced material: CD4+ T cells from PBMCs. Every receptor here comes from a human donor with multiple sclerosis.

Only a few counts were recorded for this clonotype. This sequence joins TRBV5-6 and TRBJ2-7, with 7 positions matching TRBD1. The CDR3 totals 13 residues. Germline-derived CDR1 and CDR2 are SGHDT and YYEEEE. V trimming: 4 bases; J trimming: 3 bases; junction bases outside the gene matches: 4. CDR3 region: CASSPDRDYEQYF. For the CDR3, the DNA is TGTGCCAGCAGCCCTGACAGGGACTACGAGCAGTACTTC. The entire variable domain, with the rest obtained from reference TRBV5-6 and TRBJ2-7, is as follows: DAGVTQSPTHLIKTRGQQVTLRCSPKSGHDTVSWYQQALGQGPQFIFQYYEEEERQRGNFPDRFSGHQFPNYSSELNVNALLLGDSALYLCASSPDRDYEQYFGPGTRLTVT.

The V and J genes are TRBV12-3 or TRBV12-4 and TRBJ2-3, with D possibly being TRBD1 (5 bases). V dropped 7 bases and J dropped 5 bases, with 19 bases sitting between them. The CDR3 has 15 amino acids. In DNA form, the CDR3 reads TGTGCCAGCAACTCCCCGCGGCAGCAGGGAGATACGCAGTATTTT. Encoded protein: CASNSPRQQGDTQYF.

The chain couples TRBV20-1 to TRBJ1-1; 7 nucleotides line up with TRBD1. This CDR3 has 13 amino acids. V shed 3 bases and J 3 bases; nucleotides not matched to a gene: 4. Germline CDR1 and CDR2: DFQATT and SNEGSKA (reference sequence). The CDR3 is CSARGQTDTEAFF. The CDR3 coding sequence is TGCAGTGCTAGGGGACAGACGGACACTGAAGCTTTCTTT.

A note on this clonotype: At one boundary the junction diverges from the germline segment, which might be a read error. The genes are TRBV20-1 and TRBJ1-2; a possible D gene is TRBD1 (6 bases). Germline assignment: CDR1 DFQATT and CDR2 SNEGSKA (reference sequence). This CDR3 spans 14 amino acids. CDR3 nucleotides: TGCAGTGCCAGAGGGGAGTGGGCAGGGGAGGGCTACACCTTC. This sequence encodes CSARGEWAGEGYTF.

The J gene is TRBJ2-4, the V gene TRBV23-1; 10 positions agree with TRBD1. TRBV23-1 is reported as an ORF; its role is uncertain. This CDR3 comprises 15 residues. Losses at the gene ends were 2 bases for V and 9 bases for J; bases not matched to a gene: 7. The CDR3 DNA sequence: TGCGCCAGCAGTCAACCGGGACAGGGGACGATCATTCAGTACTTC. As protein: CASSQPGQGTIIQYF.

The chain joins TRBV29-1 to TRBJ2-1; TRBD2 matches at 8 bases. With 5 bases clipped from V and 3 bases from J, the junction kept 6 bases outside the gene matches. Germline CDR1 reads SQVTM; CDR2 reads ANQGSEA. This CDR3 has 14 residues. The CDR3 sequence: CSVSTGGLYNEQFF. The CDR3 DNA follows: TGCAGCGTTAGCACGGGGGGGCTCTACAATGAGCAGTTCTTC.

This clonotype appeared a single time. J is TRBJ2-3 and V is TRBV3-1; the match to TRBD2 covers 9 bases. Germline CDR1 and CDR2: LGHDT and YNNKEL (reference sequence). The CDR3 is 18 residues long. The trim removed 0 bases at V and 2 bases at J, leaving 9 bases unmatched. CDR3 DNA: TGTGCCAGCAGCCAAGATCGAAGCGGGGGGCAATTCACAGATACGCAGTATTTT. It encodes CASSQDRSGGQFTDTQYF.

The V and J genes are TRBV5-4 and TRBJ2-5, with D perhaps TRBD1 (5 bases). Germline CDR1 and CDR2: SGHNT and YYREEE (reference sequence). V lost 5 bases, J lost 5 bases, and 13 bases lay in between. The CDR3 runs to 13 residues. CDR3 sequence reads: CASSVDILETQYF. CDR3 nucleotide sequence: TGTGCCAGCAGTGTGGACATCCTGGAGACCCAGTACTTC.

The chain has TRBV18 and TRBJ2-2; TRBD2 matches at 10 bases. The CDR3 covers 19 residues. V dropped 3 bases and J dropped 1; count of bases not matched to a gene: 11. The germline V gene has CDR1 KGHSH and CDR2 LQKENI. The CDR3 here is CASSPLRTSGNKNTGELFF. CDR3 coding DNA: TGTGCCAGCTCACCTCTGCGGACTAGCGGAAATAAGAACACCGGGGAGCTGTTTTTT.

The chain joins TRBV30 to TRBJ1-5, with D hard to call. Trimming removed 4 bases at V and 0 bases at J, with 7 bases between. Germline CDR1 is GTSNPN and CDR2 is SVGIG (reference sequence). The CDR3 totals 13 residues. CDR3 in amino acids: CAWTRNSNQPQHF. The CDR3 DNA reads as TGTGCCTGGACGCGGAATAGCAATCAGCCCCAGCATTTT.

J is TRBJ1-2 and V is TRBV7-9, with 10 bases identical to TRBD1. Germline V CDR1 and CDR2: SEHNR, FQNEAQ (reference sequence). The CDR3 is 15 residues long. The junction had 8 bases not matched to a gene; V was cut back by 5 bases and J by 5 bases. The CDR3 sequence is CASSPRQGAMYGYTF. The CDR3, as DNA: TGTGCCAGCAGCCCCCGACAGGGGGCAATGTATGGCTACACCTTC.

The CDR3: CSVGSGLADTGELFF. DNA of the CDR3: TGCAGCGTGGGATCGGGACTAGCGGATACCGGGGAGCTGTTTTTT. This rearrangement joins TRBV29-1 to TRBJ2-2, with 11 bases lining up with TRBD2. Losses at the gene ends were 6 bases for V and 5 bases for J; bases not matched to a gene: 8. The CDR3 extends over 15 amino acids. Germline V gene data show CDR1 as SQVTM and CDR2 as ANQGSEA.

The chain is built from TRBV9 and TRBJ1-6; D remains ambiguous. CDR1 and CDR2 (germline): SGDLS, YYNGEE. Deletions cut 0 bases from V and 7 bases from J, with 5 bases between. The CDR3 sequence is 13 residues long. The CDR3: CASSVEPNSPLHF. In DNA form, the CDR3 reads TGTGCCAGCAGCGTAGAGCCAAATTCACCCCTCCACTTT.

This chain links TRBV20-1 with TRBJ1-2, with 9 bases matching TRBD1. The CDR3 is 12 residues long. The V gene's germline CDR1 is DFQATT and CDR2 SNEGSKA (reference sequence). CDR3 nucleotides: TGCGGAGGGACAGGGAAGAAGTATGGCTACACCTTC. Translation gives CGGTGKKYGYTF.

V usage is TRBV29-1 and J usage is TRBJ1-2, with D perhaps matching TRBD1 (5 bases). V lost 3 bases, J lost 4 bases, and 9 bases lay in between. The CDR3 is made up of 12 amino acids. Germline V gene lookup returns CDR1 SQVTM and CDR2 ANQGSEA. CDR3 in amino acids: CSVDRESYGYTF. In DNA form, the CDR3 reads TGCAGCGTTGACAGGGAAAGCTATGGCTACACCTTC.

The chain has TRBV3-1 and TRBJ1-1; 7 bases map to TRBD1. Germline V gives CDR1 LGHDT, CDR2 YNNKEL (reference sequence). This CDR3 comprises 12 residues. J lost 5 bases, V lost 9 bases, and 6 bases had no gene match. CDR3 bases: TGTGCCAGTAAGGGGGCTTGGACTGAAGCTTTCTTT. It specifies CASKGAWTEAFF.

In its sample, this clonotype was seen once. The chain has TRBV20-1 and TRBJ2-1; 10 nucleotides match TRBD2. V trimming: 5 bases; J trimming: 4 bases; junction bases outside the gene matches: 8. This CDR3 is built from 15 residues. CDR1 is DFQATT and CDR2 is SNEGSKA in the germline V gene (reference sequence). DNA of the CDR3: TGCAGTGCTCTTAAACTAGCGGGGCTGTACAATGAGCAGTTCTTC. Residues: CSALKLAGLYNEQFF.

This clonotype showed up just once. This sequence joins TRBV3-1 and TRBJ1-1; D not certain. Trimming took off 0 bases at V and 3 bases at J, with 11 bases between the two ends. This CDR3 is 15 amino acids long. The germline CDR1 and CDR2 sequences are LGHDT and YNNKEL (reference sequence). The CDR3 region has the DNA TGTGCCAGCAGCCAAGATTTGGCGACCCACACTGAAGCTTTCTTT. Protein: CASSQDLATHTEAFF.

The CDR3 sequence is CASSDPGKNTEAFF. CDR3 bases: TGTGCCAGCAGTGATCCAGGGAAGAACACTGAAGCTTTCTTT. This chain connects TRBV25-1 to TRBJ1-1, with a tentative D call TRBD1 (5 bases). Germline V CDR1 and CDR2: MGHDK, SYGVNS. The V gene lost 3 bases and the J gene lost 1 base, with 9 bases spanning the gap. The CDR3 is 14 amino acids.

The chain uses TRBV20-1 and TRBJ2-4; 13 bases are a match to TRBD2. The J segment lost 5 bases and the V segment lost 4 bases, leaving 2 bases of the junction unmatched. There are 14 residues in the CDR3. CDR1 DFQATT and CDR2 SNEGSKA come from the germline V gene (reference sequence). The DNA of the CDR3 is TGCAGTGCTATTACTAGCGGGAGGGAAAACATTCAGTACTTC. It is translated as CSAITSGRENIQYF.

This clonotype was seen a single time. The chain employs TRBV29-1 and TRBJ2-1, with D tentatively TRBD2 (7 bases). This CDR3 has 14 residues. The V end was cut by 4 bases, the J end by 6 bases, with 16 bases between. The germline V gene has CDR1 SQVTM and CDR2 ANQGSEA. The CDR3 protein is CSVGPTGRGNEQFF. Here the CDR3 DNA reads TGCAGCGTTGGACCCACAGGGAGGGGCAATGAGCAGTTCTTC.

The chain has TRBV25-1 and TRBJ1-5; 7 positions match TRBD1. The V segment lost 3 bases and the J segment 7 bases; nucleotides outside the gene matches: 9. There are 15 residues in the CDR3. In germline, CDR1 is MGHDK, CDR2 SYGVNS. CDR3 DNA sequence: TGTGCCAGCAGTGACTCGACAGGGAGTGGGCAGCCCCAGCATTTT. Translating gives CASSDSTGSGQPQHF. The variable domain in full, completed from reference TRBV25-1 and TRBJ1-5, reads EADIYQTPRYLVIGTGKKITLECSQTMGHDKMYWYQQDPGMELHLIHYSYGVNSTEKGDLSSESTVSRIRTEHFPLTLESARPSHTSQYLCASSDSTGSGQPQHFGDGTRLSIL.

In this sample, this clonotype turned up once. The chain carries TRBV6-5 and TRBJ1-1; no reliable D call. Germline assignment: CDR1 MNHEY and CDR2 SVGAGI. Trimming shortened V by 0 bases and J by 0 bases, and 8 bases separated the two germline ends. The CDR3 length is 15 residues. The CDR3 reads CASSYSATMNTEAFF. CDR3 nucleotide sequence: TGTGCCAGCAGTTACTCGGCCACTATGAACACTGAAGCTTTCTTT.